Sequencing of this T cell receptor beta chain was carried out in a study of CD4 T cell repertoires in COVID-19. Study in general: After nine to ten days of IL-2 expansion, CFSE-low cells were relabeled and restimulated with other coronavirus spikes.

General study results and limits: In SARS-CoV and/or HKU1 spike cultures, between about 6.5 and 28% of SARS-CoV-2 clonotypes reappeared.

The CDR3 is 12 residues long. CDR1 is LGHNT, CDR2 FRNRAP, per germline. Trimming shortened V by 5 bases and J by 10 bases, and 11 bases separated the two germline ends. These memory T cells were uncultured and sequenced directly after ex vivo isolation. Some clones are missing from TCRdb's copy, which holds only in-frame ones; the method was immunoSEQ multiplex PCR. Here the sample spans around 22,000 clones, roughly 91% being singletons. A word on this clone: Its antigen is currently unknown.

The sequence came from a human donor who had COVID-19. This chain links TRBV12-5 with TRBJ1-4; D remains unclear. The sequencing here drew on central memory CD4+ T cells from blood, taken before the COVID-19 pandemic. CDR3 in DNA: TGTGCTAGTGGTCCGCGGATGGGAAAACTGTTTTTT. This codes for CASGPRMGKLFF. Full variable domain (rest looked up from reference TRBV12-5 and TRBJ1-4): DARVTQTPRHKVTEMGQEVTMRCQPILGHNTVFWYRQTMMQGLELLAYFRNRAPLDDSGMPKDRFSAEMPDATLATLKIQPSEPRDSAVYFCASGPRMGKLFFGSGTQLSVL.